This is a list of T cell receptor beta chains from one sample in a study of a mutant IDH1 vaccine in newly diagnosed glioma. The protocol was immunoSEQ multiplex PCR, while the TCRdb copy is restricted to in-frame clones and leaves out a portion. The sample contains about 54,000 clones, around 81% of which appear only once. The antigens for these receptors are not known. The specimen was PBMCs, collected from a glioma patient whose treatment included an IDH1 peptide vaccine. All receptors derive from a man aged 25-45 years with glioma. The CDR3 runs from the conserved cysteine through the conserved F or W. D genes are given only for firm matches. Clone size is given for some rows only: seen once, a few or many times, or a class if the clone is expanded.

v_gene: TRBV5-1; d_gene: NA; j_gene: TRBJ2-1; abundance: NA; CDR3aa: CASSVTTSNEQFF; CDR3nt: TGCGCCAGCAGCGTGACCACCTCGAATGAGCAGTTCTTC
v_gene: TRBV7-9; d_gene: NA; j_gene: TRBJ1-2; abundance: NA; CDR3aa: CASSLARRHNYGYTF; CDR3nt: TGTGCCAGCAGCTTAGCCAGAAGGCATAACTATGGCTACACCTTC
v_gene: TRBV29-1; d_gene: NA; j_gene: TRBJ1-5; abundance: NA; CDR3aa: CSVPGDSNQPQHF; CDR3nt: TGCAGCGTTCCAGGGGATAGCAATCAGCCCCAGCATTTT
v_gene: TRBV29-1; d_gene: TRBD1; j_gene: TRBJ1-2; abundance: NA; CDR3aa: CSVGQGMYGYTF; CDR3nt: TGCAGCGTCGGACAGGGGATGTATGGCTACACCTTC
v_gene: TRBV10-1; d_gene: TRBD1; j_gene: TRBJ1-1; abundance: NA; CDR3aa: CASSESGTGYTEAFF; CDR3nt: TGCGCCAGCAGTGAGTCCGGGACAGGGTACACTGAAGCTTTCTTT
v_gene: TRBV6-5; d_gene: TRBD1; j_gene: TRBJ2-1; abundance: NA; CDR3aa: CASLQGADNEQFF; CDR3nt: TGTGCCAGTTTACAGGGGGCGGACAATGAGCAGTTCTTC
v_gene: TRBV7-9; d_gene: NA; j_gene: TRBJ2-7; abundance: NA; CDR3aa: CASSSGHSVGYEQYF; CDR3nt: TGTGCCAGCAGCTCTGGACATTCGGTGGGGTACGAGCAGTACTTC
v_gene: TRBV2; d_gene: NA; j_gene: TRBJ1-6; abundance: NA; CDR3aa: CASSESDGENSPLHF; CDR3nt: TGTGCCAGCAGTGAATCAGACGGTGAGAATTCACCCCTCCACTTT
v_gene: TRBV7-9; d_gene: NA; j_gene: TRBJ2-7; abundance: NA; CDR3aa: CASSTATPYYEQYF; CDR3nt: TGTGCCAGCAGCACCGCGACACCCTACTACGAGCAGTACTTC
v_gene: TRBV2; d_gene: NA; j_gene: TRBJ1-6; abundance: few; CDR3aa: CASGLVSVGNSPLHF; CDR3nt: TGTGCCAGCGGTCTCGTATCGGTGGGGAATTCACCCCTCCACTTT
v_gene: TRBV28; d_gene: NA; j_gene: TRBJ1-1; abundance: NA; CDR3aa: CASSFFEVNTEAFF; CDR3nt: TGTGCCAGCAGTTTCTTTGAGGTGAACACTGAAGCTTTCTTT
v_gene: TRBV6-1; d_gene: NA; j_gene: TRBJ2-1; abundance: NA; CDR3aa: CASRLSGNEQFF; CDR3nt: TGTGCCAGCAGACTATCGGGCAATGAGCAGTTCTTC
v_gene: TRBV2; d_gene: NA; j_gene: TRBJ1-2; abundance: NA; CDR3aa: CASSEKGRYGYTF; CDR3nt: TGTGCCAGCAGTGAAAAGGGTCGCTATGGCTACACCTTC
v_gene: TRBV10-3; d_gene: NA; j_gene: TRBJ1-5; abundance: NA; CDR3aa: CATRGGDNSNQPQHF; CDR3nt: TGTGCCACCCGGGGCGGAGATAATAGCAATCAGCCCCAGCATTTT
v_gene: TRBV6-5; d_gene: NA; j_gene: TRBJ1-2; abundance: NA; CDR3aa: CASSYSLRGRSGYTF; CDR3nt: TGTGCCAGCAGTTACTCTCTCAGGGGTCGCTCTGGCTACACCTTC
v_gene: TRBV16; d_gene: NA; j_gene: TRBJ1-3; abundance: few; CDR3aa: CASSPGNGNTIYF; CDR3nt: TGTGCCAGCAGCCCCGGGAATGGAAACACCATATATTTT